This T cell receptor (beta chain) emerged from a study of blood T cell repertoires in COVID-19. Study-wide context: From the United States, Italy and Spain came samples of acute and convalescent COVID-19. In each case, the material was cDNA or gDNA derived from T cells, B-cell-depleted T cells, or PBMCs.

Germline lookup yields CDR1 SGDLS and CDR2 YYNGEE. After removal of 0 bases from V and 4 bases from J, the junction contained 2 bases not matched to a gene. CDR3 length: 14 residues. Original analysis: Reference gene primer amplification gave nucleated cell count estimates. Repertoires were generated with immunoSEQ multiplex PCR, while TCRdb's copy carries only in-frame clones and drops some. The V and J calls and the clone size are those of that table, but D and trimming were determined from the DNA. The sample yields about 210,000 clones, around 90% seen once. The sequence came from a man between 60 and 75 years old with acute or convalescent COVID-19. The chain is built from TRBV9 and TRBJ1-1; TRBD1 matches 8 bases. The sequencing input was peripheral blood. CDR3 DNA sequence: TGTGCCAGCAGCGTAGGACAGGGGACCACTGAAGCTTTCTTT. The encoded protein is CASSVGQGTTEAFF.